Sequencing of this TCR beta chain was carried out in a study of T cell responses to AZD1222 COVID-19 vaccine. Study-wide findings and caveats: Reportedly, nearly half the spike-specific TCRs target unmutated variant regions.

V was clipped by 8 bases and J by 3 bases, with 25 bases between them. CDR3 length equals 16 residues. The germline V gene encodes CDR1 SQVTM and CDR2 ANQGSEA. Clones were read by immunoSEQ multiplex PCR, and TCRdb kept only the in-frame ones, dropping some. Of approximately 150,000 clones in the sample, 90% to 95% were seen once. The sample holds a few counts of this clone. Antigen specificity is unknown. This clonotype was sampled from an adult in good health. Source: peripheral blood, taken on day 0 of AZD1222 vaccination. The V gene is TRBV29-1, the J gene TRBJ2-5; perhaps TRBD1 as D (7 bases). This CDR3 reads CSTTKGPGGPKETQYF. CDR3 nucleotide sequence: TGCAGCACCACGAAGGGTCCAGGGGGGCCCAAAGAGACCCAGTACTTC.